This TCR beta chain derives from a study of OX40 agonist ivuxolimab in advanced cancers. This table comes from immunoSEQ multiplex PCR, and its TCRdb copy is limited to in-frame clones, with some not included. Of under 75,000 clones in the sample, around 80% were seen once. Baseline was the first blood sampling point, followed by cycle 4 day 1 and cycle 7 day 1. CDR3 length: 12 amino acids. From germline, CDR1 is SNHLY and CDR2 FYNNEI. Unmatched junction bases numbered 6, after V lost 5 bases and J lost 9 bases. This chain connects TRBV2 to TRBJ2-5; the match to TRBD2 covers 7 bases. The sequence was obtained from an adult with an advanced solid tumor such as melanoma, head and neck, liver or kidney cancer. The specimen comprised CD4+ or CD8+ T cells sorted from blood, sampled in a trial of the OX40 agonist ivuxolimab. CDR3 sequence: CASSPEGRAQYF. The CDR3 coding sequence is TGTGCCAGCAGTCCCGAGGGGAGGGCCCAGTACTTC. The variable domain in full, completed from reference TRBV2 and TRBJ2-5, reads EPEVTQTPSHQVTQMGQEVILRCVPISNHLYFYWYRQILGQKVEFLVSFYNNEISEKSEIFDDQFSVERPDGSNFTLKIRSTKLEDSAMYFCASSPEGRAQYFGPGTRLLVL.